The 14 T cell receptor beta chains in this list originate from one sample, sequenced in a study of blood T cell repertoires in COVID-19. Libraries were prepared by immunoSEQ multiplex PCR; TCRdb keeps only in-frame clonotypes and omits some of them. The sample shows just under 350,000 clones, 75% to 90% of them seen only once. The sequencing input was peripheral blood. The source is a woman aged 45 to 65 with COVID-19, enrolled during active disease.

The chain links TRBV6-5 to TRBJ1-1; D unclear. The CDR3 is 13 amino acids. Germline V lookup: CDR1 MNHEY, CDR2 SVGAGI. V shed 7 bases and J shed 0 bases, with 9 bases lying between them. Here the CDR3 reads CASNRGMNTEAFF. The CDR3 region has the DNA TGTGCCAGCAATAGAGGAATGAACACTGAAGCTTTCTTT.

The chain has TRBV7-3 and TRBJ1-2, with TRBD1 matching 8 bases. Germline CDR1 and CDR2: SGHTA and FQGTGA. J lost 6 bases, V lost 1 base, and 7 bases had no gene match. This CDR3 has 15 residues. CDR3 sequence: CASSLSHGTGHGYTF. CDR3 nucleotide sequence: TGTGCCAGCAGCTTAAGTCACGGGACAGGTCATGGCTACACCTTC. Full variable domain (rest looked up from reference TRBV7-3 and TRBJ1-2): GAGVSQTPSNKVTEKGKYVELRCDPISGHTALYWYRQSLGQGPEFLIYFQGTGAADDSGLPNDRFFAVRPEGSVSTLKIQRTERGDSAVYLCASSLSHGTGHGYTFGSGTRLTVV.

The rearrangement links TRBV12-5 to TRBJ2-1, with D possibly being TRBD1 (5 bases). The V gene lost 4 bases and the J gene lost 0 bases, with 28 bases spanning the gap. The germline V gene encodes CDR1 LGHNT and CDR2 FRNRAP. The CDR3 length is 21 residues. CDR3 region: CASGSHGRIDTWTSSYNEQFF. The CDR3 nucleotides are TGTGCTAGTGGTTCCCATGGTCGAATCGACACCTGGACATCCTCCTACAATGAGCAGTTCTTC.

The genes are TRBV30 and TRBJ2-7; D is uncertain. This CDR3 has 11 amino acids. Trimming removed 5 bases from V and 1 base from J, with 6 bases in between. Germline assignment: CDR1 GTSNPN and CDR2 SVGIG (reference sequence). The CDR3 reads CAWAQSYEQYF. The CDR3 coding sequence is TGTGCCTGGGCCCAATCCTACGAGCAGTACTTC.

The CDR3 DNA is TGTGCCAGCAGCCAAGATCATGGGACAGGGGAGGTGCAGTTCTTC. Translation: CASSQDHGTGEVQFF. The chain is built from TRBV3-1 (or the pseudogene TRBV3-2) and TRBJ2-1; 10 bases align to TRBD1. J was trimmed by 12 bases and V by 0 bases; bases with no gene match: 8. This CDR3 has 15 amino acids. Per the germline V gene, CDR1 is LGHDT and CDR2 is YNNKEL (reference sequence).

The chain employs TRBV9 and TRBJ1-4; D gene ambiguous. The germline V gene has CDR1 SGDLS and CDR2 YYNGEE. CDR3 size: 14 residues. The V and J ends lost 7 bases and 4 bases respectively, with 14 bases between them. For the CDR3, the DNA is TGTGCCAGCGGCCGGAGCGCGGATAATGAAAAACTGTTTTTT. It is translated as CASGRSADNEKLFF.

In its sample, this clone was seen a few times. The chain couples TRBV18 to TRBJ2-7, with TRBD2 as a possible D gene (5 bases). Germline values: CDR1 KGHSH, CDR2 LQKENI. Trimming shortened V by 3 bases and J by 7 bases, and 10 bases separated the two germline ends. The CDR3 runs to 12 residues. Written as DNA, the CDR3 is TGTGCCAGCTCACCTGACGGCGGGGAGCAGTACTTC. Its protein is CASSPDGGEQYF.

CDR3 coding DNA: TGCGCCAGCAGCTTTGTAGCGGGAGGACCCCTTGGGACAGATACGCAGTATTTT. Translation gives CASSFVAGGPLGTDTQYF. The chain recombines TRBV5-1 with TRBJ2-3, with 10 bases aligning to TRBD2. Germline V gene data show CDR1 as SGHRS and CDR2 as YFSETQ. This CDR3 region has 18 residues. V trimming: 2 bases; J trimming: 3 bases; junction bases outside the gene matches: 12.

J is TRBJ1-6 and V is TRBV19, with no clear D. Trimming took 7 bases from V and 4 from J, leaving 11 bases between them. Germline V gene data show CDR1 as LNHDA and CDR2 as SQIVND (reference sequence). There are 14 residues in the CDR3. The CDR3 here is CASTLAAYNSPLHF. The CDR3 DNA reads TGTGCCAGTACCCTCGCGGCTTATAATTCACCCCTCCACTTT.

The CDR3 DNA reads TGTGCCAGCAACTTTTTAGGCACAGATACGCAGTATTTT. This codes for CASNFLGTDTQYF. The J gene is TRBJ2-3, the V gene TRBV6-6; D gene uncertain. This CDR3 has 13 amino acids. V lost 7 bases to trimming and J lost 1 base, with 9 bases between them. Germline V gene lookup returns CDR1 MNHNY and CDR2 SVGAGI (reference sequence).

This clone was found once. The chain joins TRBV3-1 (or the pseudogene TRBV3-2) to TRBJ2-5; TRBD2 aligns across 9 bases. With 2 bases clipped from V and 4 bases from J, the junction kept 11 bases outside the gene matches. The germline V gene has CDR1 LGHDT and CDR2 YNNKEL (reference sequence). There are 17 residues in the CDR3. CDR3 sequence reads: CASSQRGTSQSGETQYF. CDR3 DNA sequence: TGTGCCAGCAGCCAACGAGGGACTAGCCAGTCGGGAGAGACCCAGTACTTC.

The chain links TRBV18 to TRBJ1-1, with D possibly matching TRBD1 (5 bases). This CDR3 region has 15 residues. V was trimmed by 0 bases and J by 2 bases, leaving 10 bases between them. Germline loops: CDR1 KGHSH, CDR2 LQKENI. The CDR3 coding sequence is TGTGCCAGCTCACCACCGAACAGGCCCAACACTGAAGCTTTCTTT. Translated, it gives CASSPPNRPNTEAFF. Full variable domain (remainder filled in from reference TRBV18 and TRBJ1-1): NAGVMQNPRHLVRRRGQEARLRCSPMKGHSHVYWYRQLPEEGLKFMVYLQKENIIDESGMPKERFSAEFPKEGPSILRIQQVVRGDSAAYFCASSPPNRPNTEAFFGQGTRLTVV.

Points on this clone: The junction does not match germline at one end; this may be a read error. The chain uses TRBV4-3 and TRBJ2-1, with a possible D match to TRBD2 (6 bases). This CDR3 is built from 15 residues. Germline V gives CDR1 LGHNA, CDR2 YSLEER. CDR3 nucleotides: TGCGTCAGCAGCCAGACTAGTCTCTCCTACAATGAGCAGTTCTTC. It is translated as CVSSQTSLSYNEQFF.

The chain carries TRBV10-3 and TRBJ1-2; 9 bases are a match to TRBD1. Germline-derived CDR1 and CDR2 are ENHRY and SYGVKD. Trimming cost V 4 bases and J 4 bases; bases outside gene matches: 13. This CDR3 is 17 amino acids long. This CDR3 reads CAISGTGGLVPLYGYTF. The CDR3 nucleotides are TGTGCCATCAGTGGTACAGGGGGCCTCGTTCCCCTCTATGGCTACACCTTC.